The T cell receptor (beta chain) under discussion was sequenced for a study of blood T cell repertoires in COVID-19. The CDR3 spans 12 residues. The V end was cut by 2 bases, the J end by 4 bases, with 4 bases between. Germline-derived CDR1 and CDR2 are SEHNR and FQNEAQ (reference sequence). This clone was observed a single time. Sequenced by immunoSEQ multiplex PCR; TCRdb stores in-frame clones only, minus some. The sample shows roughly 150,000 clones, about 82% of them seen only once. Material for sequencing was peripheral blood. This rearrangement joins TRBV7-9 to TRBJ2-3; no clear D gene. The sequence was obtained from a woman at least 80 years old with COVID-19, enrolled during active disease. CDR3 bases: TGTGCCAGCAGCTTAAGCGCAGATACGCAGTATTTT. As protein: CASSLSADTQYF.